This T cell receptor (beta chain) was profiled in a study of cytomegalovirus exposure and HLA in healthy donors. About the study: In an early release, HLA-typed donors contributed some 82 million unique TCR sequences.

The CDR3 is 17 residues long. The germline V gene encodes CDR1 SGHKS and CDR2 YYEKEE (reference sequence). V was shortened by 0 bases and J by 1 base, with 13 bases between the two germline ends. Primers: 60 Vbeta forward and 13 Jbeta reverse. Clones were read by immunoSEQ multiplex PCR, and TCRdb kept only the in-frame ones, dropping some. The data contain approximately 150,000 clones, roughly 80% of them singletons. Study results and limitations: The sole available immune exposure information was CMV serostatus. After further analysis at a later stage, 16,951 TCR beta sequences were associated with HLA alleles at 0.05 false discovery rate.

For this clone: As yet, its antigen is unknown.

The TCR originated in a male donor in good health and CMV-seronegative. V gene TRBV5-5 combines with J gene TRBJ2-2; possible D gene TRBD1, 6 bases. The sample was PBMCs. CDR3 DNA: TGTGCCAGCAGCTTGGATGAGTGGGGGCGGAACACCGGGGAGCTGTTTTTT. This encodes CASSLDEWGRNTGELFF.